This T cell receptor beta chain appears in the sequencing data of a study of T-cell memory formation after mild COVID-19. The table lists this clonotype with many counts. 5'RACE primed at constant segments yielded TCR alpha and TCR beta cDNA libraries bearing sample barcodes and UMIs. MiXCR, run by TCRdb on the 5' RACE reads, gives a single entry per CDR3 protein. The sample has about 410,000 distinct CDR3 sequences; 23% are singletons. The sequencing input was PBMCs or a T cell subset sorted from them (not recorded which). The clonotype originates from an adult woman who had mild COVID-19 (a few samples of this study predate the infection). Cell type and time point are not known.

CDR3 DNA sequence: TGTGCCAGCAGTGAAAATGGGCAGGGCCCCGAAAAACTGTTTTTT. It is translated as CASSENGQGPEKLFF. This chain joins TRBV2 and TRBJ1-4; a possible D gene is TRBD1 (5 bases). This CDR3 comprises 15 residues. The germline CDR1 and CDR2 sequences are SNHLY and FYNNEI. The V end was cut by 2 bases, the J end by 8 bases, with 15 bases between.